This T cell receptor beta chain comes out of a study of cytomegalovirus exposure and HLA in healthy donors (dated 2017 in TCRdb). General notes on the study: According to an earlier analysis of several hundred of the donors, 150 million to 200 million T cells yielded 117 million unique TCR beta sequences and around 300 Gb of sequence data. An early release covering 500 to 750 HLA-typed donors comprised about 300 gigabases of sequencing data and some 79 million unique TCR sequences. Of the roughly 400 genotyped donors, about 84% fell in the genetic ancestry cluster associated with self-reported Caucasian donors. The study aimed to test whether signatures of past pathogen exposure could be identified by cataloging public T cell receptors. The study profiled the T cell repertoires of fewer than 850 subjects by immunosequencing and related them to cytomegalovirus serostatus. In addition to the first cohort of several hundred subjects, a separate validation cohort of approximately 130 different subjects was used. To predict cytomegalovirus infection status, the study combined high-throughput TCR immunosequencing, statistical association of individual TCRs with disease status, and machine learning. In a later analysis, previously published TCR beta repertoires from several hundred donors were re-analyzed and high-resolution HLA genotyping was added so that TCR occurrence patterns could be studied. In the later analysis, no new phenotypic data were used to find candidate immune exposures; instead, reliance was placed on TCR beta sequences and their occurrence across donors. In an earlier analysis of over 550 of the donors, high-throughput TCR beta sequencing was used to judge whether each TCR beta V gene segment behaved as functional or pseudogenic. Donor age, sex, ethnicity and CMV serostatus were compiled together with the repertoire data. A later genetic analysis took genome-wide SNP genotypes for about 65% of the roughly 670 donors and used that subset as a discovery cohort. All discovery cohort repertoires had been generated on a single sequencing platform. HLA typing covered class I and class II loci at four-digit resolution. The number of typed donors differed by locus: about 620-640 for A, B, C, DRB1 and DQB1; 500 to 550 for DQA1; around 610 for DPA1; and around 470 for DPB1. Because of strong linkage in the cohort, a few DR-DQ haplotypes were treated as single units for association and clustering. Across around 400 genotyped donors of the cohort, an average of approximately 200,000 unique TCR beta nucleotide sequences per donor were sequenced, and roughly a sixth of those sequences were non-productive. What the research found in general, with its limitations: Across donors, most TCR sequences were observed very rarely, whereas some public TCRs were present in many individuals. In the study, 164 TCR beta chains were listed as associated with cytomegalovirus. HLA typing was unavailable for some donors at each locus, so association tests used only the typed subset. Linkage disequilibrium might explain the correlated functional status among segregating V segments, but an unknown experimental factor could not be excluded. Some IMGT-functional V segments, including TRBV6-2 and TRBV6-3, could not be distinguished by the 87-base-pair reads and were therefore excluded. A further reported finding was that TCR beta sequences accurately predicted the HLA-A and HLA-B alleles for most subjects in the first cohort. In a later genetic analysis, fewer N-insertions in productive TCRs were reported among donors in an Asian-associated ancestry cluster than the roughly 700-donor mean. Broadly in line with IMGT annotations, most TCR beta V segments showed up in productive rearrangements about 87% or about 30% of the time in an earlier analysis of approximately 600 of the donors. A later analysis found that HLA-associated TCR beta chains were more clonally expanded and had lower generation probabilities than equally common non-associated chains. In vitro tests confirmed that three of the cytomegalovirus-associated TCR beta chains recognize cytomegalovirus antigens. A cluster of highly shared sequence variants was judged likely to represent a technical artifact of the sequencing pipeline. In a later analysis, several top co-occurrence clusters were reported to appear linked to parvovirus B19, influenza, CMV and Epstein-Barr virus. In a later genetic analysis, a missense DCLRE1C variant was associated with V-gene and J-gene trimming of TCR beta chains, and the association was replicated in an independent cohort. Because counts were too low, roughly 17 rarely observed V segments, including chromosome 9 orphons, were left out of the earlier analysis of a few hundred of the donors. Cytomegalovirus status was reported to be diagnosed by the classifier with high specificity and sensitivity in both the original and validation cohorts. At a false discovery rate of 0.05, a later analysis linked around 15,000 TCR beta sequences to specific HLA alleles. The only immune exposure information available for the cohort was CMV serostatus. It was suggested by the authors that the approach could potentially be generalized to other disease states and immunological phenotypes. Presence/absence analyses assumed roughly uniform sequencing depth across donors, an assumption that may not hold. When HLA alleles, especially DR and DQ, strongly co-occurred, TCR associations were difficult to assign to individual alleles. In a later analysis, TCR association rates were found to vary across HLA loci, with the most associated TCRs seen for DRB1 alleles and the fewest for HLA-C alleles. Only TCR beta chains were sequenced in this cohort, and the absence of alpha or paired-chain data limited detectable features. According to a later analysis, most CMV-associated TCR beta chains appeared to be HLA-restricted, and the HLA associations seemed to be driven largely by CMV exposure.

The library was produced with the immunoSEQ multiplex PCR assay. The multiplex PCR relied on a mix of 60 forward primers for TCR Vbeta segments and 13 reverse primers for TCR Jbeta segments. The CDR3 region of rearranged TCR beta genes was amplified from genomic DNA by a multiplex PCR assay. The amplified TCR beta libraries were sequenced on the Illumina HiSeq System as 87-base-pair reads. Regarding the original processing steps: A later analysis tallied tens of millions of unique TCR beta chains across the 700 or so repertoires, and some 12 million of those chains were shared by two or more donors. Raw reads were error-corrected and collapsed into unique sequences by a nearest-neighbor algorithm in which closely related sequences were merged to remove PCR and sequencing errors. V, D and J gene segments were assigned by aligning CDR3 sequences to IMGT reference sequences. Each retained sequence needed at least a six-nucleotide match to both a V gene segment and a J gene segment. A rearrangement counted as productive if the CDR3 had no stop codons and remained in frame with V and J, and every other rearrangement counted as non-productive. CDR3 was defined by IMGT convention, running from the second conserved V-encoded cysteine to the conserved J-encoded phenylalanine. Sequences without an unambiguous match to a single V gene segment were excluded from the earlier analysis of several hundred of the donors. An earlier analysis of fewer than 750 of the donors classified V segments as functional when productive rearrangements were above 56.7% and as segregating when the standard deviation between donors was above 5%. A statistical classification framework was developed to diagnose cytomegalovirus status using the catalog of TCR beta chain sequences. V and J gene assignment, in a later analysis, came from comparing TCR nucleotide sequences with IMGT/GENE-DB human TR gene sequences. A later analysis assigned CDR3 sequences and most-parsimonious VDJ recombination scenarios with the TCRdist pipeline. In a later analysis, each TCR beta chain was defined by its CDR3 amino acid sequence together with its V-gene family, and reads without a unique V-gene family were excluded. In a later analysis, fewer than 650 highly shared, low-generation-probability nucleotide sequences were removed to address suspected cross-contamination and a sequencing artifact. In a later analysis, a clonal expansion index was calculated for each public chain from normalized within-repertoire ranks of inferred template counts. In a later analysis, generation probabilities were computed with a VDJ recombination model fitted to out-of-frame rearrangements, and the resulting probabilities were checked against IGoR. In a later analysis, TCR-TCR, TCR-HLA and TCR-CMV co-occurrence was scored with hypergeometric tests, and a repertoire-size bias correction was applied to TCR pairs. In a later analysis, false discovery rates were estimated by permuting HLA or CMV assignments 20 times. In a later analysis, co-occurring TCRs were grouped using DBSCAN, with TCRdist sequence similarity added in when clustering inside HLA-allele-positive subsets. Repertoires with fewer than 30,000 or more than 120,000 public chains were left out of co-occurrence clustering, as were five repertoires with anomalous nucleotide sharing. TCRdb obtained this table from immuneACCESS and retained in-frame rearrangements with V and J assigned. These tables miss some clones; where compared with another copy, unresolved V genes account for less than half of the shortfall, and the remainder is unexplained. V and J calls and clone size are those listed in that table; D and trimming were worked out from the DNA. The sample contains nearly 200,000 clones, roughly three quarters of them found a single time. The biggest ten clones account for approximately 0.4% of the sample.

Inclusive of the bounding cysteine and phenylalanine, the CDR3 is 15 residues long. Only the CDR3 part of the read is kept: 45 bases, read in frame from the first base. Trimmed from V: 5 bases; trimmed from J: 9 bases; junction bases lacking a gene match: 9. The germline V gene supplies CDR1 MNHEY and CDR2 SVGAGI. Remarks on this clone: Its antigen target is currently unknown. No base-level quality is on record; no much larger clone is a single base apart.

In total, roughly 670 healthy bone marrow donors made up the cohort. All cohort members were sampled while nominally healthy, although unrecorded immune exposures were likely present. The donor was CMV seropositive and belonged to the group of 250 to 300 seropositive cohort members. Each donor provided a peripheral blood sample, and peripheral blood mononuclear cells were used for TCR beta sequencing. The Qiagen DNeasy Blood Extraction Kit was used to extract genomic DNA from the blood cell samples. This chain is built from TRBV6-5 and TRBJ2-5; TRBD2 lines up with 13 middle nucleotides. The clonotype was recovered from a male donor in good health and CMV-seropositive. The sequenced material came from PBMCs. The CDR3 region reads CASSTTSGGPRPQYF. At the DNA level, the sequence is TGTGCCAGCAGTACGACTAGCGGGGGGCCACGGCCCCAGTACTTC.